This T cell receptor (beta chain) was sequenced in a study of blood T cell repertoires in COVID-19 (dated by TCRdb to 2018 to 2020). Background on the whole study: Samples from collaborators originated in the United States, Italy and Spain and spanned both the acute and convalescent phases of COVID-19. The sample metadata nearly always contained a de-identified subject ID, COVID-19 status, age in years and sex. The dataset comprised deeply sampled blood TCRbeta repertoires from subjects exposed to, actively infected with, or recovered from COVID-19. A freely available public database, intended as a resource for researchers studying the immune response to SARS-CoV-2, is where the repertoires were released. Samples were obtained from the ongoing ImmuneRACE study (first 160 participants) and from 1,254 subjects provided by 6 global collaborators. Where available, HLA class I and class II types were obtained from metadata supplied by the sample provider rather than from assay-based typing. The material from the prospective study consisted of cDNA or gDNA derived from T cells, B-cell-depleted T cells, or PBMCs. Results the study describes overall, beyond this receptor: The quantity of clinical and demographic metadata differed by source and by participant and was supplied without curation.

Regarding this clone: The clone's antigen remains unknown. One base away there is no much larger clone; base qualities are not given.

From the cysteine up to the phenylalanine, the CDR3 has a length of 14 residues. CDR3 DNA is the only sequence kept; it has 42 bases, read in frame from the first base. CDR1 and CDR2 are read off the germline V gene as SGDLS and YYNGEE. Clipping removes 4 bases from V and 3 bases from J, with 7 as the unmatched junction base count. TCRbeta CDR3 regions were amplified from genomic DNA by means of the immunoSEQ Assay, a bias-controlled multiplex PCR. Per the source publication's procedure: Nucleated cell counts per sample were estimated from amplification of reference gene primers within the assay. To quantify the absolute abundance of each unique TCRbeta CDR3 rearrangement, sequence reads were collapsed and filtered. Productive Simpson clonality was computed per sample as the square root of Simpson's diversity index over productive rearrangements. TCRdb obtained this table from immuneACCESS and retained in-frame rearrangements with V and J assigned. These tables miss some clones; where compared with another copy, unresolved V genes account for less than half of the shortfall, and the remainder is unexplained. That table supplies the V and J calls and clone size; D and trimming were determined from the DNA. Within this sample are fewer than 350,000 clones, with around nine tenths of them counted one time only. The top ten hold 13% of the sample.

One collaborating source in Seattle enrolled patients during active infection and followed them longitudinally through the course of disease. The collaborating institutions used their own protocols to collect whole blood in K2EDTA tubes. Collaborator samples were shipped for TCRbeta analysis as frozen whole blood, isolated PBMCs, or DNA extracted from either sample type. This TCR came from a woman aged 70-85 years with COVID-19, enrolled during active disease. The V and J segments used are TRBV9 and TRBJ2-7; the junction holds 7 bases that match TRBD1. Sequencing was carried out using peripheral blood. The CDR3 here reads CASSHDRDSYEQYF. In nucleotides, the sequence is TGTGCCAGCAGCCACGATAGGGACAGCTACGAGCAGTACTTC. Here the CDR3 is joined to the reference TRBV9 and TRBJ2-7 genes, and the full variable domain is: DSGVTQTPKHLITATGQRVTLRCSPRSGDLSVYWYQQSLDQGLQFLIQYYNGEERAKGNILERFSAQQFPDLHSELNLSSLELGDSALYFCASSHDRDSYEQYFGPGTRLTVT.